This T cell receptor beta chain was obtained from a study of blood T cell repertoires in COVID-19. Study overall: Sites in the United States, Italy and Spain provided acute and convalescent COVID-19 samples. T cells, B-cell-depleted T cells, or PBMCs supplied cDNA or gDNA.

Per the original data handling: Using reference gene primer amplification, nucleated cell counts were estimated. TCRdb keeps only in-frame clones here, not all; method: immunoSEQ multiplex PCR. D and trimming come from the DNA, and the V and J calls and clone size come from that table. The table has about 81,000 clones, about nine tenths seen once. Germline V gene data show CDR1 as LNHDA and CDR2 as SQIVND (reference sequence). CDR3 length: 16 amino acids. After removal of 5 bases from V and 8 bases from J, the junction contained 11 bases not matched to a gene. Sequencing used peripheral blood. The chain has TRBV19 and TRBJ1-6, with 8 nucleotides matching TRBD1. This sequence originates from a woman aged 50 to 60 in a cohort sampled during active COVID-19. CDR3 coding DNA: TGTGCCAGTAGTTGGGGTGGACAGGGTCGGGATTCACCCCTCCACTTT. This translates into CASSWGGQGRDSPLHF.